This TCR beta chain was captured in a study of blood T cell repertoires in COVID-19. Study overall: COVID-19 samples collected from the United States, Italy and Spain covered acute and convalescent phases. T cells, B-cell-depleted T cells, or PBMCs provided the cDNA or gDNA that served as material.

This clone has a handful of counts. As originally analysed: Estimates of nucleated cell counts were drawn from the amplification of reference gene primers. Some clones are missing from TCRdb's copy, which holds only in-frame ones; the method was immunoSEQ multiplex PCR. V and J calls and clone size are those listed in that table; D and trimming were worked out from the DNA. The sample yields 160,000 or so clones, over 75% seen once. CDR3 size: 15 residues. V was clipped by 4 bases and J by 3 bases, with 16 bases between them. Germline CDR1 and CDR2: SGHRS and YFSETQ. Sample: peripheral blood. This TCR was recovered from a man between 60 and 75 years old with active or convalescent COVID-19. The gene calls are TRBV5-1 and TRBJ2-5, with D possibly TRBD1 on 5 matching bases. The DNA of the CDR3 is TGCGCCAGCAGCCGCATGGGGCAGCCCGAAGAGACCCAGTACTTC. It encodes CASSRMGQPEETQYF. Combining the CDR3 with reference TRBV5-1 and TRBJ2-5 gives the whole variable domain KAGVTQTPRYLIKTRGQQVTLSCSPISGHRSVSWYQQTPGQGLQFLFEYFSETQRNKGNFPGRFSGRQFSNSRSEMNVSTLELGDSALYLCASSRMGQPEETQYFGPGTRLLVL.